These 30 T cell receptor beta chains came from one sample sequenced in a study of T cell repertoires in cytomegalovirus infection. Each CDR3 protein is one row after TCRdb ran MiXCR on the reads. The sample carries 450,000 to 550,000 distinct CDR3 sequences, more than 15% recorded once. Sequenced input: CD8+ T cells from PBMCs. The receptors shown here come from a human donor in good health (CMV status not recorded). Some clones in this sample may be carry-over from other donors' samples.

This clonotype was observed at least ten times. This chain uses TRBV20-1 with TRBJ2-5, with TRBD1 identical over 9 bases. The CDR3 is made up of 16 amino acids. Trimming took 0 bases from V and 6 from J; bases not matched to a gene: 11. Germline CDR1 and CDR2: DFQATT and SNEGSKA (reference sequence). The CDR3 sequence is CSARDPTFTGGQTQYF. DNA of the CDR3: TGCAGTGCTAGAGATCCAACGTTCACAGGGGGCCAGACCCAGTACTTC.

The CDR3 loop is CASSSGQGAGYEQYF. DNA of the CDR3: TGCGCCAGCAGCTCGGGACAGGGGGCCGGATACGAGCAGTACTTC. The chain joins TRBV5-1 to TRBJ2-7; 12 positions match TRBD1. The germline V gene has CDR1 SGHRS and CDR2 YFSETQ. J was trimmed by 4 bases and V by 3 bases; bases with no gene match: 5. This CDR3 spans 15 amino acids. Filled out from reference TRBV5-1 and TRBJ2-7, the complete variable domain reads KAGVTQTPRYLIKTRGQQVTLSCSPISGHRSVSWYQQTPGQGLQFLFEYFSETQRNKGNFPGRFSGRQFSNSRSEMNVSTLELGDSALYLCASSSGQGAGYEQYFGPGTRLTVT.

This clonotype was counted many times. This sequence joins TRBV12-3 or TRBV12-4 and TRBJ1-1; no clear D gene. The CDR3 sequence is 14 residues long. V was trimmed by 5 bases and J by 1 base, leaving 11 bases between them. The CDR3 DNA reads TGTGCCAGCAGTCCTAACGTGTGGAACACTGAAGCTTTCTTT. This encodes CASSPNVWNTEAFF.

This clonotype was recorded at least ten times. This sequence joins TRBV11-3 and TRBJ1-3; D is perhaps TRBD1 (5 bases). The CDR3 totals 16 residues. Trimming left V 1 base short and J 0 bases short, with 10 bases between. CDR1 and CDR2 (germline): SGHNT, YENEEA. The DNA for the CDR3 is TGTGCCAGCAGCTTAGTGGACGGGACCTCTGGAAACACCATATATTTT. Amino acids: CASSLVDGTSGNTIYF. Drawing the rest from reference TRBV11-3 and TRBJ1-3, the complete variable domain is EAGVVQSPRYKIIEKKQPVAFWCNPISGHNTLYWYLQNLGQGPELLIRYENEEAVDDSQLPKDRFSAERLKGVDSTLKIQPAELGDSAVYLCASSLVDGTSGNTIYFGEGSWLTVV.

In its sample, this clonotype was seen once. V gene TRBV4-1 combines with J gene TRBJ2-7; D may be TRBD1 (7 bases). Trimming removed 4 bases from V and 3 bases from J, with 22 bases in between. The CDR3 length is 17 residues. CDR1 MGHRA and CDR2 YSYEKL come from the germline V gene. In DNA form, the CDR3 reads TGCGCCAGCAGCCCGACAGGCGGGACAGTAGAATACTACGAGCAGTACTTC. Its translation: CASSPTGGTVEYYEQYF.

This clonotype was seen many times. The V and J genes are TRBV5-4 and TRBJ2-3, with 13 bases fitting TRBD2. Trimming took 4 bases from V and 6 from J; bases not matched to a gene: 5. CDR3 length: 15 residues. Germline CDR1 is SGHNT and CDR2 is YYREEE (reference sequence). CDR3 region: CASSPGTSGMDTQYF. DNA for the CDR3: TGTGCCAGCAGCCCTGGGACTAGCGGGATGGATACGCAGTATTTT. The whole variable domain, filled in from reference TRBV5-4 and TRBJ2-3, reads ETGVTQSPTHLIKTRGQQVTLRCSSQSGHNTVSWYQQALGQGPQFIFQYYREEENGRGNFPPRFSGLQFPNYSSELNVNALELDDSALYLCASSPGTSGMDTQYFGPGTRLTVL.

This clonotype has only a few counts. This sequence joins TRBV7-9 and TRBJ2-2; 9 bases align to TRBD2. Trimming at V came to 4 bases and at J to 7 bases, leaving 10 bases not matched to a gene. Per the germline V gene, CDR1 is SEHNR and CDR2 is FQNEAQ (reference sequence). This CDR3 has 16 amino acids. The CDR3 sequence: CASSYGAGGIGGELFF. The DNA for the CDR3 is TGTGCCAGCAGCTACGGAGCGGGAGGTATAGGCGGGGAGCTGTTTTTT.

This sequence joins TRBV5-6 and TRBJ2-7; the D gene is possibly TRBD2 (5 bases). The CDR3 covers 14 residues. V lost 2 bases and J lost 3, with 12 bases in between. The germline V gene has CDR1 SGHDT and CDR2 YYEEEE. As DNA, the CDR3 is TGTGCCAGCAGCTTCGGATACGGGAACTACGAGCAGTACTTC. It yields the protein CASSFGYGNYEQYF.

This clonotype was counted ten times or more. The chain uses TRBV27 and TRBJ1-1; D gene ambiguous. The CDR3 runs to 14 residues. Germline V CDR1 and CDR2: MNHEY, SMNVEV (reference sequence). Trimming took off 4 bases at V and 0 bases at J, with 9 bases between the two ends. The chain's CDR3 is CASSSGPMNTEAFF. The CDR3 nucleotides are TGTGCCAGCAGTTCGGGTCCGATGAACACTGAAGCTTTCTTT.

The table lists this clonotype with a few counts. The chain uses TRBV13 and TRBJ2-2; D unclear. The V and J ends lost 6 bases and 4 bases respectively, with 12 bases between them. Per germline, CDR1 PRHDT and CDR2 FYEKMQ (reference sequence). This CDR3 has 14 amino acids. The CDR3 DNA follows: TGTGCCAGCAGACAAAACCCGAGCACCGGGGAGCTGTTTTTT. Amino acid sequence: CASRQNPSTGELFF.

The chain is built from TRBV12-5 and TRBJ1-4, with D perhaps TRBD1 (6 bases). This CDR3 is built from 13 residues. V gave up 5 bases and J gave up 3 bases, with 7 bases separating them. Germline CDR1 is LGHNT and CDR2 is FRNRAP. The CDR3 region is CASGTGPNEKLFF. The CDR3 nucleotides are TGTGCTAGTGGTACAGGGCCTAATGAAAAACTGTTTTTT.

This clonotype was seen a handful of times. The chain uses TRBV2 and TRBJ2-5; 7 bases are a match to TRBD2. This CDR3 has 15 residues. CDR1 SNHLY and CDR2 FYNNEI come from the germline V gene. Trimming took 9 bases from V and 3 from J; bases not matched to a gene: 13. Written as DNA, the CDR3 is TGTGCCAGTCCCACCGGGGAGGGCAGAGAAGAGACCCAGTACTTC. Translation: CASPTGEGREETQYF.

This clonotype occurred a few times. A much larger clonotype is one base distant, so this may be a read error. V is TRBV6-1 and J is TRBJ2-3, with 10 bases that match TRBD2. There are 17 residues in the CDR3. Per the germline V gene, CDR1 is MNHNS and CDR2 is SASEGT. The CDR3 nucleotides read TGTTCCAGCAGTGAAAGCTTCGGACTAGCGGTACTGGATACGCAGTATTTT. Translated: CSSSESFGLAVLDTQYF.

This clonotype appeared many times. This chain links TRBV28 with TRBJ2-5; 8 positions agree with TRBD2. The CDR3 is 16 amino acids. V shed 7 bases, J shed 0 bases, and the junction held 10 bases outside the gene matches. Germline values: CDR1 MDHEN, CDR2 SYDVKM. CDR3 nucleotide sequence: TGTGCCAGCACCCTCGGCGGGGGGAAGTACCAAGAGACCCAGTACTTC. This sequence encodes CASTLGGGKYQETQYF. The whole variable domain, filled in from reference TRBV28 and TRBJ2-5, reads DVKVTQSSRYLVKRTGEKVFLECVQDMDHENMFWYRQDPGLGLRLIYFSYDVKMKEKGDIPEGYSVSREKKERFSLILESASTNQTSMYLCASTLGGGKYQETQYFGPGTRLLVL.

This clonotype has a handful of counts. Written as DNA, the CDR3 is TGTGCCAGTAGTGCATTGGCTCCACAGGGACTAGCGGGAGCCGGGGAGCTGTTTTTT. This translates into CASSALAPQGLAGAGELFF. This chain uses TRBV19 with TRBJ2-2; 14 bases line up with TRBD2. Germline-derived CDR1 and CDR2 are LNHDA and SQIVND (reference sequence). V lost 5 bases, J lost 6 bases, and 14 bases stayed unmatched. The CDR3 runs to 19 residues.

This clonotype was seen more than once but under ten times. The chain is built from TRBV20-1 and TRBJ2-4, with D tentatively TRBD1 (5 bases). Germline loops: CDR1 DFQATT, CDR2 SNEGSKA (reference sequence). V was clipped by 1 base and J by 12 bases, with 10 bases between them. The CDR3 runs 11 residues. The CDR3 DNA reads TGCAGTGCTAGAGGATCAGGGTATCAGTACTTC. It yields the protein CSARGSGYQYF.

This clonotype has a handful of counts. CDR3 sequence: CASSLRPANTGELFF. CDR3 in DNA: TGCGCCAGCAGCTTGAGACCTGCGAACACCGGGGAGCTGTTTTTT. This chain connects TRBV5-1 to TRBJ2-2; D is unclear. The CDR3 is made up of 15 amino acids. V was cut by 1 base and J by 0 bases, with 7 bases left in between. Looked up from germline, CDR1 is SGHRS and CDR2 is YFSETQ.

The sample holds a few counts of this clonotype. The rearrangement links TRBV7-9 to TRBJ1-2; 10 bases line up with TRBD1. J lost 3 bases, V lost 2 bases, and 3 bases had no gene match. This CDR3 spans 15 amino acids. Germline CDR1 SEHNR, CDR2 FQNEAQ (reference sequence). CDR3 nucleotides: TGTGCCAGCAGCTTACCGACAGGGGGCGACTATGGCTACACCTTC. This encodes CASSLPTGGDYGYTF.

The chain has TRBV19 and TRBJ2-1, with D maybe TRBD1 (6 bases). The CDR3 runs to 17 residues. The germline V gene encodes CDR1 LNHDA and CDR2 SQIVND (reference sequence). The V end lost 4 bases, the J end lost 8 bases, and 24 bases lay between the germline ends. The CDR3 reads CASSTDSSSGNADEQFF. The DNA for the CDR3 is TGTGCCAGTAGTACGGACAGCTCTAGTGGCAACGCCGATGAGCAGTTCTTC.

This clonotype has a handful of counts. This chain links TRBV15 with TRBJ1-5; no definite D call. Trimming left V 1 base short and J 3 bases short, with 7 bases between. The CDR3 spans 14 residues. Germline CDR1 is LNHNV and CDR2 is YYDKDF (reference sequence). CDR3 in DNA: TGTGCCACCAGCAGAGGCCGGAACAATCAGCCCCAGCATTTT. It translates to CATSRGRNNQPQHF.

This chain connects TRBV5-1 to TRBJ1-2, with 10 bases that match TRBD1. The CDR3 has 15 amino acids. Germline V gives CDR1 SGHRS, CDR2 YFSETQ. V lost 3 bases to trimming and J lost 6 bases; unmatched junction nucleotides: 8. CDR3 sequence reads: CASSWTGGGFNGYTF. As DNA, the CDR3 is TGCGCCAGCAGCTGGACAGGGGGAGGATTCAATGGCTACACCTTC.

At least ten counts were recorded for this clonotype. This rearrangement joins TRBV12-3 or TRBV12-4 to TRBJ2-5; 8 bases map to TRBD2. With 5 bases clipped from V and 1 base from J, the junction kept 3 bases outside the gene matches. The CDR3 is made up of 14 amino acids. The CDR3 DNA follows: TGTGCCAGCAGTATGAGCGGGGGCCAAGAGACCCAGTACTTC. Encoded protein: CASSMSGGQETQYF.

Concerning this clonotype: Sequence at one end of the junction differs from germline and may be a read error. The CDR3 here is CARSLTGTYGNTIYF. For the CDR3, the DNA is TGTGCCAGAAGCTTGACGGGAACCTATGGAAACACCATATATTTT. The V gene is TRBV7-2, the J gene TRBJ1-3, with no clear D. This CDR3 has 15 residues. Germline V gives CDR1 SGHTA, CDR2 FQGNSA.

In this sample, this clonotype turned up many times. This chain uses TRBV28 with TRBJ1-1; D remains ambiguous. Germline loops: CDR1 MDHEN, CDR2 SYDVKM. Trimming removed 1 base from V and 10 bases from J, with 16 bases in between. The CDR3 extends over 14 amino acids. The CDR3 protein is CASSLFPGPSLAFF. CDR3 nucleotide sequence: TGTGCCAGCAGTTTATTCCCCGGCCCTTCGCTAGCTTTCTTT.

This clonotype was seen repeatedly, ten times or more. This chain connects TRBV27 to TRBJ1-4; D call uncertain. Germline V gene sequence: CDR1 MNHEY, CDR2 SMNVEV (reference sequence). The V end lost 5 bases, the J end lost 5 bases, and 9 bases lay between the germline ends. The CDR3 is made up of 13 amino acids. CDR3 residues: CASSNRGNEKLFF. CDR3 coding DNA: TGTGCCAGCAGTAACAGAGGGAATGAAAAACTGTTTTTT.

The genes are TRBV7-3 and TRBJ1-6; maybe TRBD1 (5 bases). The CDR3 length is 15 residues. V gave up 5 bases and J gave up 7 bases, with 15 bases separating them. Germline CDR1 SGHTA, CDR2 FQGTGA. The CDR3 DNA follows: TGTGCCAGCAGCCCCTTTGGTGGGGCCAATTCACCCCTCCACTTT. Translation: CASSPFGGANSPLHF.

The sample holds many counts of this clonotype. This rearrangement joins TRBV7-9 to TRBJ2-7; D may correspond to TRBD1 or TRBD2 (5 bases each). This CDR3 spans 15 amino acids. V lost 4 bases and J lost 4, with 17 bases in between. From germline, CDR1 is SEHNR and CDR2 FQNEAQ (reference sequence). The CDR3 region has the DNA TGTGCCAGCAGCTCCCCCGGGGCCACAAGGTACGAGCAGTACTTC. The encoded protein is CASSSPGATRYEQYF.

The V and J genes are TRBV29-1 and TRBJ2-7; 10 nucleotides line up with TRBD1. The CDR3 runs to 13 residues. J lost 1 base, V lost 7 bases, and 4 bases had no gene match. From germline, CDR1 is SQVTM and CDR2 ANQGSEA. CDR3 nucleotide sequence: TGCAGCGCAGGACAGGGGGGGTCCTACGAGCAGTACTTC. Translated, it gives CSAGQGGSYEQYF.

This clonotype was counted at least ten times. The V and J genes are TRBV28 and TRBJ2-5; unclear D gene. V was trimmed by 1 base and J by 5 bases, leaving 8 bases between them. Germline V lookup: CDR1 MDHEN, CDR2 SYDVKM. This CDR3 region has 13 residues. The CDR3 loop is CASSLLLRETQYF. In DNA form, the CDR3 reads TGTGCCAGCAGTTTATTACTGCGGGAGACCCAGTACTTC.

This clonotype was seen repeatedly, ten times or more. The CDR3 here is CASSLDRGLTYEQYF. Written as DNA, the CDR3 is TGTGCCAGCAGCCTCGACAGGGGGCTGACCTACGAGCAGTACTTC. V usage is TRBV25-1 and J usage is TRBJ2-7; TRBD1 matches at 10 bases. This CDR3 has 15 amino acids. The germline V gene encodes CDR1 MGHDK and CDR2 SYGVNS. Unmatched junction bases numbered 7, after V lost 6 bases and J lost 2 bases.